Shown below are 4 T cell receptor beta chains from a single sample sequenced in a study of long-term antiretroviral therapy in people with HIV. The assay used was immunoSEQ (version v3.0), run at survey level. Libraries were prepared by immunoSEQ multiplex PCR; TCRdb keeps only in-frame clonotypes and omits some of them. The data contain about 27,000 clones, 85% of them singletons. Material: unsorted PBMCs, obtained 2.3 years after starting antiretroviral therapy. The receptors originated from a man aged 35 to 55 with HIV.

J is TRBJ2-3 and V is TRBV11-2, with D uncertain. With 5 bases removed from V and 4 bases from J, the gap between germline ends came to 13 bases. The CDR3 extends over 14 amino acids. Germline V CDR1 and CDR2: SGHAT, FQNNGV. CDR3 DNA sequence: TGTGCCAGCAGCCAACCCAGGTGGGCAGATACGCAGTATTTT. Its translation: CASSQPRWADTQYF.

This clone was picked up a small number of times. The chain has TRBV2 and TRBJ2-2; TRBD1 might be the D (5 bases). Trimming cost V 7 bases and J 4 bases, with 16 bases left between them. This CDR3 region has 15 residues. Germline-derived CDR1 and CDR2 are SNHLY and FYNNEI. The CDR3 bases are TGTGCCAGCACTTCCCGGACCGACAGCACCGGGGAGCTGTTTTTT. Translating gives CASTSRTDSTGELFF. The full variable domain, with the rest looked up from reference TRBV2 and TRBJ2-2, is EPEVTQTPSHQVTQMGQEVILRCVPISNHLYFYWYRQILGQKVEFLVSFYNNEISEKSEIFDDQFSVERPDGSNFTLKIRSTKLEDSAMYFCASTSRTDSTGELFFGEGSRLTVL.

The rearrangement links TRBV5-1 to TRBJ1-2, with a tentative D call TRBD1 (5 bases). Between the trimmed V and J ends, which lost 0 bases and 5 bases, there was a span of 11 bases. The CDR3 runs to 14 residues. The germline V gene encodes CDR1 SGHRS and CDR2 YFSETQ. The CDR3 DNA sequence: TGCGCCAGCAGCTTGGGACAGTCAGGTTATGGCTACACCTTC. Its protein is CASSLGQSGYGYTF.

J is TRBJ2-2 and V is TRBV7-9; D ambiguous. Germline CDR1 reads SEHNR; CDR2 reads FQNEAQ (reference sequence). This CDR3 comprises 13 residues. Trimming stripped 6 bases from V and 0 bases from J, with 5 bases between. DNA for the CDR3: TGTGCCAGCAGATCGACGAACACCGGGGAGCTGTTTTTT. Residues: CASRSTNTGELFF.